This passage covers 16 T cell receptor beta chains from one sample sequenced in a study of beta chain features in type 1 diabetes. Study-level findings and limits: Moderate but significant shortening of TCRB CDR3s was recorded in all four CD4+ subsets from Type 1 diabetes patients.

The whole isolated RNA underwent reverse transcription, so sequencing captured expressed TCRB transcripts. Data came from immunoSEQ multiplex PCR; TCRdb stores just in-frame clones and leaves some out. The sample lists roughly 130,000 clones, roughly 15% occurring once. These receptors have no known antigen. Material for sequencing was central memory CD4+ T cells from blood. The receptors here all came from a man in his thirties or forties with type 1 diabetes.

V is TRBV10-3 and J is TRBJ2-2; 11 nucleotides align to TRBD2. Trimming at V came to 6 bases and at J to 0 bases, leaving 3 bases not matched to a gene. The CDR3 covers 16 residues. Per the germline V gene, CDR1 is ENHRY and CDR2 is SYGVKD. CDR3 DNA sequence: TGTGCCATCAGACTAGCGGGGGCCTCGAACACCGGGGAGCTGTTTTTT. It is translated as CAIRLAGASNTGELFF.

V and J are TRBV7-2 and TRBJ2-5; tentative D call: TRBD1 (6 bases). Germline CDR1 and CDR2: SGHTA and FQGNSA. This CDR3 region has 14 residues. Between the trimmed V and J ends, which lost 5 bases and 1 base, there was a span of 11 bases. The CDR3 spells CASSLQGLQETQYF. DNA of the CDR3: TGTGCCAGCAGCCTACAGGGTCTCCAAGAGACCCAGTACTTC.

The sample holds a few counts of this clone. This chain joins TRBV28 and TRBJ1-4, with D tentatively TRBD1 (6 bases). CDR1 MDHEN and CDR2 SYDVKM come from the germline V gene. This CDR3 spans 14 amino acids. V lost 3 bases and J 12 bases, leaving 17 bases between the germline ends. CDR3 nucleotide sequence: TGTGCCAGCAGTTTGTCCCAACAGGGAGGGCAACTGTTTTTT. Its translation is CASSLSQQGGQLFF.

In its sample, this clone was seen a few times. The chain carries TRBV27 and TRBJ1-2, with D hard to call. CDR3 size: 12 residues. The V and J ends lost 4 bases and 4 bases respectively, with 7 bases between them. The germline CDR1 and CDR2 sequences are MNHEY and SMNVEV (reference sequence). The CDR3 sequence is CASSSMGYGYTF. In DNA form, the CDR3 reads TGTGCCAGCAGTTCCATGGGCTATGGCTACACCTTC.

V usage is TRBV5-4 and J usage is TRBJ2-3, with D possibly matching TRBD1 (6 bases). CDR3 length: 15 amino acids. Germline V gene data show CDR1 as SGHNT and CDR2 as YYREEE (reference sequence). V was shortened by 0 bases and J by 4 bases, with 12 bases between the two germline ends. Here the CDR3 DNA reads TGTGCCAGCAGCTTGGGGGGGCCAGCCGCAGATACGCAGTATTTT. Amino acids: CASSLGGPAADTQYF.

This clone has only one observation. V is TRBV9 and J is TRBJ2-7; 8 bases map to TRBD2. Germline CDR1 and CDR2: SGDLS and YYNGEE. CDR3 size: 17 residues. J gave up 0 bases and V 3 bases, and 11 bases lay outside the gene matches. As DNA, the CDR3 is TGTGCCAGCAGCGCAGAGGGGCTAGCGGGCAGCTCCTACGAGCAGTACTTC. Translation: CASSAEGLAGSSYEQYF.

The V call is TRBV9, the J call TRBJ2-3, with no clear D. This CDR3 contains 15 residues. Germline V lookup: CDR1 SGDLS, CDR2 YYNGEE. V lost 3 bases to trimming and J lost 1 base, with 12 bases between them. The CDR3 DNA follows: TGTGCCAGCAGCGGCAAGATCGTCGGCACAGATACGCAGTATTTT. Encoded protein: CASSGKIVGTDTQYF. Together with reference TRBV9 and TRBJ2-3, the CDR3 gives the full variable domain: DSGVTQTPKHLITATGQRVTLRCSPRSGDLSVYWYQQSLDQGLQFLIQYYNGEERAKGNILERFSAQQFPDLHSELNLSSLELGDSALYFCASSGKIVGTDTQYFGPGTRLTVL.

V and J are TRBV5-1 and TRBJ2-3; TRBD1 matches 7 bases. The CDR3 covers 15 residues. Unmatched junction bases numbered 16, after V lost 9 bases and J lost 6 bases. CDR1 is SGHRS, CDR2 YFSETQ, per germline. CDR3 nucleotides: TGCGCCACCGCGACAGGGCAACGGGCAGGGGATACGCAGTATTTT. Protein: CATATGQRAGDTQYF.

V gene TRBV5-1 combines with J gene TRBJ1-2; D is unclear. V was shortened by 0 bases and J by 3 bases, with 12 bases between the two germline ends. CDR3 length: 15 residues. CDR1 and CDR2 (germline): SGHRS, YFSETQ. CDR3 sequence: CASSLDSQAHYGYTF. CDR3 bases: TGCGCCAGCAGCTTGGATAGTCAGGCCCACTATGGCTACACCTTC.

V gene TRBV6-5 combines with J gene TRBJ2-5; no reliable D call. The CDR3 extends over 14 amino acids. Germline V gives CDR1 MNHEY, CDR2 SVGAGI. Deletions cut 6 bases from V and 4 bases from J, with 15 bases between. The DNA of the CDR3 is TGTGCCAGCAGCTTACCTCATGGCGGAGAGACCCAGTACTTC. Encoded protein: CASSLPHGGETQYF.

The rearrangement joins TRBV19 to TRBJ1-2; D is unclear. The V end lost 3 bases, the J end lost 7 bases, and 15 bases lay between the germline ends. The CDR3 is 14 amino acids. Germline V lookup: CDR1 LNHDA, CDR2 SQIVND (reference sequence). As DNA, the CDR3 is TGTGCCAGTAGTATTTCTTCCCCTTTCGGTGGCTACACCTTC. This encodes CASSISSPFGGYTF.

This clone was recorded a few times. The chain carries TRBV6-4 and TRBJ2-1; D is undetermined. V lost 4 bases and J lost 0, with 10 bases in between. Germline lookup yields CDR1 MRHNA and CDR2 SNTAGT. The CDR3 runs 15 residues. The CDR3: CASSVEASSYNEQFF. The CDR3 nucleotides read TGTGCCAGCAGTGTAGAGGCCAGCTCCTACAATGAGCAGTTCTTC.

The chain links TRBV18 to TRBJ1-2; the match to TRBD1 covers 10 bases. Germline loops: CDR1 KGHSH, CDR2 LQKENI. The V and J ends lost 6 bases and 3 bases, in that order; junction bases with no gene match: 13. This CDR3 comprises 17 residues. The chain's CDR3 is CASSHTGTGVRDYGYTF. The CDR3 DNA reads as TGTGCCAGCTCCCATACCGGGACAGGGGTCCGTGACTATGGCTACACCTTC.

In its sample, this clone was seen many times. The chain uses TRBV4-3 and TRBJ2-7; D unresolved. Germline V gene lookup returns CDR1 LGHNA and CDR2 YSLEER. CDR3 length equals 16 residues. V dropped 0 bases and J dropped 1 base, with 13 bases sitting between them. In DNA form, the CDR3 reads TGCGCCAGCAGCCAAGATGCACGACACCTATCCTACGAGCAGTACTTC. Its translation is CASSQDARHLSYEQYF.

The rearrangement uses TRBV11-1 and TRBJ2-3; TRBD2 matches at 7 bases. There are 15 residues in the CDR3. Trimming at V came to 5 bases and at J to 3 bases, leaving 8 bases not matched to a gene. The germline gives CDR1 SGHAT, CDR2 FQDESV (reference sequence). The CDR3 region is CASSRPGLETDTQYF. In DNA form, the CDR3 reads TGTGCCAGCAGCCGTCCTGGACTAGAAACAGATACGCAGTATTTT.

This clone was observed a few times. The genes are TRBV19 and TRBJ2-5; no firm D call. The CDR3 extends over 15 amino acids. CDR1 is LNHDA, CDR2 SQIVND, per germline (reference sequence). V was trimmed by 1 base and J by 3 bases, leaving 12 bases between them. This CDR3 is CASSIANLAKETQYF. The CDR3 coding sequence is TGTGCCAGTAGTATAGCGAATCTCGCCAAAGAGACCCAGTACTTC.